This TCR beta chain was obtained from a study of T-cell reconstitution after alpha-beta-depleted transplantation in children. The CDR3 extends over 13 amino acids. The J segment lost 8 bases and the V segment lost 5 bases, leaving 7 bases of the junction unmatched. CDR1 is SEHNR and CDR2 is FQNEAQ in the germline V gene (reference sequence). This clonotype was observed many times. It was with unique molecular identifiers that the TCRbeta library was prepared. TCRdb re-called the PCR reads with MiXCR, one entry per CDR3 protein. The sample lists about 210,000 distinct CDR3 sequences; about 15% were seen once.

The material was PBMCs, mostly from graft donor cells, obtained 360 days after TCRalphabeta/CD19-depleted stem cell transplant. The TCR comes from a male patient under 10 years old who had a stem cell transplant for acute lymphoblastic leukemia, so the T cells may come from the graft donor. This rearrangement joins TRBV7-9 to TRBJ1-2, with 8 bases aligning to TRBD1. Here the CDR3 reads CASSDQGAQGYTF. Written as DNA, the CDR3 is TGTGCCAGCAGCGACCAGGGGGCGCAAGGCTACACCTTC.